The 18 T cell receptor beta chains in this list originate from one sample, sequenced in a study of early T cells in non-severe SARS-CoV-2 infection. TCRdb re-called the 5' RACE reads with MiXCR, one entry per CDR3 protein. The table lists fewer than 55,000 distinct CDR3 sequences, approximately 11% of them singletons. The sample consisted of whole blood. The receptors here all came from an adult who was a healthcare worker with PCR-confirmed SARS-CoV-2 infection or an uninfected control (not recorded which).

The chain is built from TRBV5-4 and TRBJ2-1, with D perhaps TRBD2 (5 bases). The length of the CDR3 is 17 residues. The germline V and J ends were trimmed by 2 bases and 3 bases, with 18 bases remaining between them. Germline CDR1 reads SGHNT; CDR2 reads YYREEE (reference sequence). DNA for the CDR3: TGTGCCAGCAGCTTAGGTGGTACGGGGATGAGCTACAATGAGCAGTTCTTC. Protein sequence: CASSLGGTGMSYNEQFF.

This clonotype has only one observation. The chain combines TRBV5-4 with TRBJ2-2, with 8 bases matching TRBD1. Germline V gene data show CDR1 as SGHNT and CDR2 as YYREEE (reference sequence). CDR3 length equals 16 residues. V gave up 4 bases and J gave up 0 bases; unmatched junction bases: 5. CDR3 DNA: TGTGCCAGCAGCGGTAAACAGGGGGCGAACACCGGGGAGCTGTTTTTT. Its translation is CASSGKQGANTGELFF.

This clonotype has at least ten counts. The chain is built from TRBV7-2 and TRBJ2-1, with D possibly called TRBD1 or TRBD2 (5 bases each). Germline CDR1 SGHTA, CDR2 FQGNSA. The V and J ends lost 5 bases and 10 bases respectively, with 9 bases between them. This CDR3 is 11 amino acids long. The CDR3 loop reads CASSLGTEQFF. For the CDR3, the DNA is TGTGCCAGCAGCCTGGGGACCGAGCAGTTCTTC.

This chain links TRBV28 with TRBJ2-5; 12 bases match TRBD2. CDR1 is MDHEN and CDR2 is SYDVKM in the germline V gene. V dropped 4 bases and J dropped 11; count of bases not matched to a gene: 11. CDR3 length: 15 residues. CDR3 coding DNA: TGTGCCAGCAGTTCCCCACTAGCGGGAGGCTTAATTCAGTACTTC. Its translation is CASSSPLAGGLIQYF.

The table lists this clonotype with a few counts. The chain carries TRBV7-9 and TRBJ2-7; weak D call: TRBD2 (6 bases). V was cut by 3 bases and J by 7 bases, with 10 bases left in between. This CDR3 has 12 residues. Germline values: CDR1 SEHNR, CDR2 FQNEAQ (reference sequence). CDR3 DNA sequence: TGTGCCAGCAGCTTGGCTAGCGAAGAGCAGTACTTC. Translation: CASSLASEEQYF.

This clonotype was counted ten times or more. The chain uses TRBV20-1 and TRBJ1-2; possibly TRBD1 for D (5 bases). This CDR3 comprises 11 residues. V was trimmed by 5 bases and J by 4 bases, leaving 8 bases between them. Germline loops: CDR1 DFQATT, CDR2 SNEGSKA (reference sequence). CDR3 amino acids: CSAERGYGYTF. The DNA of the CDR3 is TGCAGTGCTGAGAGGGGCTATGGCTACACCTTC.

In its sample, this clonotype was seen many times. The V and J genes are TRBV4-3 and TRBJ1-3; tentative D call: TRBD1 (5 bases). Germline V lookup: CDR1 LGHNA, CDR2 YSLEER. CDR3 length equals 15 residues. V lost 4 bases and J 4 bases, leaving 14 bases between the germline ends. The CDR3 nucleotides read TGCGCCAGCAGCCGGGGACGGACGGGAGGAAACACCATATATTTT. The encoded protein is CASSRGRTGGNTIYF.

Concerning this clonotype itself: This sequence may be a read error, since a much larger clone differs from it by one base. This rearrangement joins TRBV16 to TRBJ2-2; D is uncertain. Germline V gene lookup returns CDR1 KGHSY and CDR2 FQNENV. The V gene lost 3 bases and the J gene lost 5 bases, with 10 bases spanning the gap. The CDR3 is made up of 14 amino acids. DNA for the CDR3: TGTGCCAGCAGCCAGGGCACGGTGACCGGGGAGCTGTTTTTT. This gives the protein CASSQGTVTGELFF.

This clonotype was counted ten times or more. This chain links TRBV7-3 with TRBJ2-7, with D possibly TRBD2 on 6 matching bases. Per the germline V gene, CDR1 is SGHTA and CDR2 is FQGTGA. V was trimmed by 5 bases and J by 7 bases, leaving 21 bases between them. The CDR3 is made up of 15 amino acids. In DNA, the CDR3 is TGTGCCAGCAGCACGGTTCCGGGACTCCCGGAAGAGCAGTACTTC. Residues: CASSTVPGLPEEQYF.

This clonotype has at least ten counts. The chain carries TRBV4-1 and TRBJ2-7, with TRBD1 as a possible D gene (6 bases). The CDR3 totals 14 residues. V was cut by 1 base and J by 2 bases, with 9 bases left in between. Germline V CDR1 and CDR2: MGHRA, YSYEKL. CDR3 nucleotides: TGCGCCAGCAGCCAAGTCTACAGGGCCTACGAGCAGTACTTC. Its protein is CASSQVYRAYEQYF.

The genes are TRBV7-9 and TRBJ2-1; the match to TRBD1 covers 10 bases. CDR1 and CDR2 (germline): SEHNR, FQNEAQ (reference sequence). The CDR3 is 17 residues long. The trim removed 1 base at V and 10 bases at J, leaving 13 bases unmatched. CDR3 loop: CASSLVLGTGEFSEQFF. DNA for the CDR3: TGTGCCAGCAGCTTAGTACTCGGGACAGGGGAGTTTAGCGAGCAGTTCTTC.

Note on this clonotype: A much bigger clone sits one base away, suggesting this may be a read error. Lacking the conserved final phenylalanine or tryptophan, this CDR3 likely reflects a read error. The limits of the CDR3 on the DNA are not certain, so only TCRdb's listed CDR3 is given. J is TRBJ1-1 and V is TRBV21-1. TRBV21-1 is listed as a pseudogene. The CDR3 is 10 amino acids long, termini counted. This CDR3 is CASRTLKLFS.

The chain has TRBV4-2 and TRBJ1-3; no firm D call. Germline V CDR1 and CDR2: LGHNA, YNFKEQ. Trimming left V 1 base short and J 6 bases short, with 16 bases between. This CDR3 comprises 16 residues. The CDR3 reads CASSQGMLGLENTIYF. In nucleotides, the CDR3 is TGTGCCAGCAGCCAAGGAATGCTGGGCCTCGAAAACACCATATATTTT.

This clonotype was seen ten or more times. J is TRBJ2-1 and V is TRBV27; tentative D call: TRBD1 (6 bases). Trimming pared 5 bases from V and 1 base from J, leaving 9 bases between. The CDR3 length is 14 residues. Germline V gene lookup returns CDR1 MNHEY and CDR2 SMNVEV (reference sequence). The CDR3 region has the DNA TGTGCCAGCAGTCCACAGGGTTCCTACAATGAGCAGTTCTTC. Its protein is CASSPQGSYNEQFF.

In this sample, this clonotype turned up many times. The chain links TRBV6-2 or TRBV6-3 to TRBJ1-5; 7 nucleotides line up with TRBD1. Looked up from germline, CDR1 is MNHEY and CDR2 is SVGEGT. This CDR3 contains 14 residues. The ends lost 5 bases at V and 4 bases at J; junction bases unmatched: 5. CDR3 nucleotide sequence: TGTGCCAGCAGTACCGGGACAGAGAATCAGCCCCAGCATTTT. Amino acid sequence: CASSTGTENQPQHF.

The chain couples TRBV6-5 to TRBJ2-7; D perhaps matches TRBD2 (6 bases). CDR1 and CDR2 from the germline V gene are MNHEY and SVGAGI. The length of the CDR3 is 14 residues. The V and J ends lost 6 bases and 4 bases respectively, with 16 bases between them. CDR3 nucleotide sequence: TGTGCCAGCAGGGGGAGGTCAGACTTGTACGAGCAGTACTTC. Its translation is CASRGRSDLYEQYF.

This clonotype was seen at least ten times. The gene calls are TRBV12-3 or TRBV12-4 and TRBJ1-2; D is perhaps TRBD1 (6 bases). The CDR3 covers 15 residues. Trimming left V 5 bases short and J 7 bases short, with 20 bases between. This CDR3 is CASSPPQGNQRGYTF. In DNA form, the CDR3 reads TGTGCCAGCAGTCCCCCTCAGGGGAATCAACGTGGCTACACCTTC.

This clonotype was seen at least ten times. J is TRBJ2-3 and V is TRBV11-2; TRBD1 matches 7 bases. CDR1 is SGHAT, CDR2 FQNNGV, per germline. The CDR3 loop spans 17 amino acids. V gave up 5 bases and J gave up 6 bases; unmatched junction bases: 17. The CDR3 protein is CASSGPLGTELTDTQYF. CDR3 coding DNA: TGTGCCAGCAGCGGACCCTTGGGGACAGAACTCACGGATACGCAGTATTTT.